Listed below are T cell receptor beta chains from one sample, sequenced in a study of T cells after yellow fever vaccination. TCRdb re-analysed the 5' RACE reads in MiXCR, keeping a single row per CDR3 protein. The sample has around 350,000 distinct CDR3 sequences, 6.2% seen once. The sample in question was PBMCs, obtained 5 days after the yellow fever booster vaccination. These receptors were collected from a man younger than 40 who received the YFV17D yellow fever vaccine. The CDR3 runs from the conserved cysteine through the conserved F or W. Fields, in order: clone size, D gene, V gene, J gene, CDR3 protein, CDR3 DNA. The D gene is left open where the match is weak. Only part of the rows carry a size: once, few, many, or a class if the clone is expanded.

>many|TRBD1|TRBV19|TRBJ1-4
CASSRAGQGGGLNEKLFF
TGTGCCAGTAGTAGAGCGGGACAGGGAGGTGGCCTGAATGAAAAACTGTTTTTT
>NA|NA|TRBV3-1|TRBJ1-5
CASSQGGSQPQHF
TGTGCCAGCAGCCAAGGGGGCAGTCAGCCCCAGCATTTT
>many|NA|TRBV28|TRBJ2-1
CAIGAGTPGNEQFF
TGTGCCATCGGAGCCGGGACCCCTGGGAATGAGCAGTTCTTC
>NA|NA|TRBV11-2|TRBJ2-7
CASSLSQVLWGQYF
TGTGCCAGCAGCTTATCACAAGTCCTCTGGGGGCAGTACTTC
>NA|NA|TRBV5-4|TRBJ2-1
CASSLGLLHAGEQFF
TGTGCCAGCAGCTTGGGCCTTCTTCATGCCGGTGAGCAGTTCTTC
>NA|TRBD2|TRBV3-1|TRBJ2-1
CTSSRLAGGTQAPNEQFF
TGTACCAGCAGCCGGCTAGCGGGAGGTACCCAAGCTCCTAATGAGCAGTTCTTC
>NA|NA|TRBV5-5|TRBJ2-5
CASSKGPPQTQETQYF
TGTGCCAGCAGCAAGGGACCTCCTCAGACCCAAGAGACCCAGTACTTC
>NA|NA|TRBV20-1|TRBJ2-5
CSAREGTTKTQYF
TGCAGTGCTAGAGAAGGGACCACAAAGACCCAGTACTTC
>many|NA|TRBV29-1|TRBJ2-1
CSAQDHHNEQFF
TGCAGCGCTCAGGACCACCACAATGAGCAGTTCTTC
>few|TRBD1|TRBV19|TRBJ1-4
CASSAGDRVTEKLFF
TGTGCCAGTAGTGCGGGGGACAGGGTTACCGAAAAACTGTTTTTT
>many|TRBD2|TRBV19|TRBJ2-3
CASRLAGTDTQYF
TGTGCCAGTAGACTAGCGGGCACAGATACGCAGTATTTT
>few|TRBD2|TRBV18|TRBJ2-3
CASSPAGGYTDTQYF
TGTGCCAGCTCACCAGCGGGAGGGTACACAGATACGCAGTATTTT
>many|NA|TRBV2|TRBJ2-5
CASTVQETQYF
TGTGCCAGCACAGTCCAAGAGACCCAGTACTTC
>few|NA|TRBV7-9|TRBJ2-6
CASSLSILSGANVLTF
TGTGCCAGCAGCCTCAGTATCCTCTCTGGGGCCAACGTCCTGACTTTC
>few|NA|TRBV30|TRBJ2-7
CAGSYVYEQYF
TGTGCCGGCAGCTATGTCTACGAGCAGTACTTC
>NA|NA|TRBV11-2|TRBJ2-7
CASSLNLGQGFRNEQYF
TGTGCCAGCAGCCTCAACCTGGGGCAGGGCTTTCGGAACGAGCAGTACTTC
>NA|TRBD2|TRBV6-2/TRBV6-3|TRBJ2-3
CASTYRAGGPSTDTQYF
TGTGCCAGCACCTACCGGGCGGGAGGGCCCTCGACAGATACGCAGTATTTT
>many|NA|TRBV4-3|TRBJ1-2
CASSQDPGQFYTF
TGCGCCAGCAGCCAAGATCCAGGACAGTTCTACACCTTC
>NA|TRBD1|TRBV5-1|TRBJ1-2
CASSLNRQGHGYTF
TGCGCCAGCAGCTTAAACCGACAGGGCCACGGCTACACCTTC
>NA|TRBD1|TRBV6-1|TRBJ1-2
CASRGTGEGYGYTF
TGTGCCAGCAGGGGAACAGGGGAAGGCTATGGCTACACCTTC
>NA|NA|TRBV30|TRBJ1-3
CAYRWSSAGNTIYF
TGTGCCTATCGTTGGAGTTCGGCTGGAAACACCATATATTTT
>NA|NA|TRBV7-2|TRBJ2-1
CASQPGHATYNEQFF
TGTGCCAGCCAGCCAGGGCACGCCACCTACAATGAGCAGTTCTTC
>few|NA|TRBV20-1|TRBJ2-4
CSAVLGIQYF
TGCAGTGCGGTACTGGGCATTCAGTACTTC
>NA|NA|TRBV20-1|TRBJ2-1
CSATPGANNEQFF
TGCAGTGCAACCCCCGGCGCAAACAATGAGCAGTTCTTC
>NA|TRBD2|TRBV7-2|TRBJ2-5
CASSLGGGRSLETQYF
TGTGCCAGCAGCTTGGGTGGCGGGAGAAGCTTGGAGACCCAGTACTTC
>NA|NA|TRBV7-2|TRBJ2-7
CASSLVVGWEQYF
TGTGCCAGCAGCTTAGTGGTCGGCTGGGAGCAGTACTTC
>many|TRBD1|TRBV7-2|TRBJ1-1
CASSLRQGPRAFF
TGTGCCAGCAGCCTCCGACAGGGACCAAGAGCTTTCTTT
>NA|NA|TRBV27|TRBJ2-2
CASRLYTGELFF
TGTGCCAGCAGGCTCTACACCGGGGAGCTGTTTTTT
>many|TRBD2|TRBV28|TRBJ2-3
CASSGPSGRGTDTQYF
TGTGCCAGCAGTGGCCCTAGCGGGAGAGGCACAGATACGCAGTATTTT
>many|NA|TRBV7-2|TRBJ2-3
CASSLSRIDTQYF
TGTGCCAGCAGCTTATCCCGAATAGATACGCAGTATTTT
>few|NA|TRBV6-5|TRBJ2-7
CASSYPGQEQYF
TGTGCCAGCAGTTATCCCGGACAGGAGCAGTACTTC
>NA|NA|TRBV27|TRBJ2-1
CASIPYGGGNEQFF
TGTGCCAGCATCCCCTATGGCGGCGGCAATGAGCAGTTCTTC
>few|TRBD1|TRBV5-4|TRBJ2-2
CASSLAGTGSTGELFF
TGTGCCAGCAGCTTAGCCGGGACAGGGAGCACCGGGGAGCTGTTTTTT
>NA|TRBD1|TRBV5-4|TRBJ2-7
CASSLATGVAYEQYF
TGTGCCAGCAGCTTGGCGACAGGGGTAGCCTACGAGCAGTACTTC
>few|TRBD2|TRBV9|TRBJ2-2
CASSVDLAGVETGELFF
TGTGCCAGCAGCGTAGATTTAGCGGGAGTAGAAACCGGGGAGCTGTTTTTT
>many|NA|TRBV11-2|TRBJ1-4
CASSLEEKLFF
TGTGCCAGCAGCTTAGAAGAAAAACTGTTTTTT
>few|TRBD1|TRBV7-9|TRBJ2-3
CASSLRRDSSDYTQYF
TGTGCCAGCAGCTTAAGACGGGACAGCTCAGACTATACGCAGTATTTT